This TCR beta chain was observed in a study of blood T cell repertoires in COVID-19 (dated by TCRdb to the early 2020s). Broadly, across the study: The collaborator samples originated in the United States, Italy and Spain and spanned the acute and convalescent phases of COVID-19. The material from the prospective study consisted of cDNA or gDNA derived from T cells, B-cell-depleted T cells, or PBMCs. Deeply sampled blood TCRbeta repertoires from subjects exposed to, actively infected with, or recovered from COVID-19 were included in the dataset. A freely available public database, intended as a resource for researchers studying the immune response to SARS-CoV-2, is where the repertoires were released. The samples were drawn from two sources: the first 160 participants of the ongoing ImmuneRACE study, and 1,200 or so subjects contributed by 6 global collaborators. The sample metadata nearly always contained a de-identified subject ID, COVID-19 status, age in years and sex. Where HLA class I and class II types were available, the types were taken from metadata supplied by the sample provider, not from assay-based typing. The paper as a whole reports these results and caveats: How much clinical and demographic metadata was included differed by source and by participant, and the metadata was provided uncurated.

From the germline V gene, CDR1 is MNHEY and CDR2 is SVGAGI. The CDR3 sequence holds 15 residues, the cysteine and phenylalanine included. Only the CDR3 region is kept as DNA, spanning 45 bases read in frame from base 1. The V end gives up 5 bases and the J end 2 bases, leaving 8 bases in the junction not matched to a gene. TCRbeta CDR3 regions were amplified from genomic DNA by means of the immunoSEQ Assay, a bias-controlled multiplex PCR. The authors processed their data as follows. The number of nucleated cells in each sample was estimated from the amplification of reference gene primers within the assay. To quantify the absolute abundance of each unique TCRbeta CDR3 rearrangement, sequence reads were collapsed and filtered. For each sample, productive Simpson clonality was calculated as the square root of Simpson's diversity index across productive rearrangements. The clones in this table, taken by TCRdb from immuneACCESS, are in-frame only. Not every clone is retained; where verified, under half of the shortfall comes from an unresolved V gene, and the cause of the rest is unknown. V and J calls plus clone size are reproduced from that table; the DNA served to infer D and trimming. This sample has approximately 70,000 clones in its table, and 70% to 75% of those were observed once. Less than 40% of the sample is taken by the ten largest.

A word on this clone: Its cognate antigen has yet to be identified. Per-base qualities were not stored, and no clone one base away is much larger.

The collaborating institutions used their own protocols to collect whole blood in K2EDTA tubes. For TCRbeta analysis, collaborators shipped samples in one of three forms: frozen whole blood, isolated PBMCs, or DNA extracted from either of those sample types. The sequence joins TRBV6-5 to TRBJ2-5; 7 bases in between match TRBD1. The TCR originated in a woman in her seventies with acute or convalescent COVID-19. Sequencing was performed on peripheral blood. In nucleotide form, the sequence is TGTGCCAGCAGTAAGCCGACAGGGTATCAAGAGACCCAGTACTTC. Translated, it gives CASSKPTGYQETQYF.